The clone carrying this TCR beta chain came up a few times. What it recognizes is unknown. The source of the sample is a study of cytomegalovirus exposure and HLA in healthy donors. Study results and caveats: It was confirmed in vitro that a few of the CMV-associated chains were specific for CMV antigens. There were some V segments, including TRBV6-2 and TRBV6-3, excluded as indistinguishable.

Germline assignment: CDR1 PRHDT and CDR2 FYEKMQ (reference sequence). The CDR3 runs to 11 residues. V lost 5 bases to trimming and J lost 2 bases, with 3 bases between them. The study ran its PCR with 60 Vbeta and 13 Jbeta primers. As handled by the study authors: Unique TCR beta chains numbered approximately 80 million in a later analysis, with around 12 million shared. Some clones are missing from TCRdb's copy, which holds only in-frame ones; the method was immunoSEQ multiplex PCR. Clonal size and the V and J genes are those of that table, whereas D and trimming came from the DNA. This sample has about 260,000 clones, with roughly 81% found just once.

V usage is TRBV13 and J usage is TRBJ2-5, with D uncertain. The sequenced sample was PBMCs. The TCR was taken from a woman in her thirties or forties in good health and CMV-seropositive. This CDR3 reads CASSLQETQYF. CDR3 bases: TGTGCCAGCAGCCTTCAAGAGACCCAGTACTTC.